The clone carrying this T cell receptor beta chain came up once. The data derive from a study of blood T cell repertoires in COVID-19. The V gene's germline CDR1 is SGHTA and CDR2 FQGNSA. J was trimmed by 3 bases and V by 3 bases; bases with no gene match: 2. The CDR3 contains 14 residues. Libraries were prepared by immunoSEQ multiplex PCR; TCRdb keeps only in-frame clonotypes and omits some of them. Of approximately 170,000 clones in the sample, approximately 80% were seen once. This TCR derives from a human donor in a cohort sampled during active COVID-19. Sequenced input: peripheral blood. V usage is TRBV7-2 and J usage is TRBJ2-5; 9 bases agree with TRBD2. The CDR3 nucleotides are TGTGCCAGCAGCTTGGGACTAGCAAAAGAGACCCAGTACTTC. The encoded protein is CASSLGLAKETQYF.